The TCR beta chain under discussion was sequenced for a study of cytomegalovirus exposure and HLA in healthy donors (dated by TCRdb to the late 2010s). For the study in its entirety: An earlier analysis of several hundred of the donors reported under 300 Gb of sequence data and 95 million to 120 million unique TCR beta sequences obtained from about 179 million T cells. Besides the first cohort of some 670 subjects, a separate validation cohort made up of roughly 130 different subjects was used. To decide whether each TCR beta V gene segment behaved as functional or pseudogenic, an earlier analysis of some 540 of the donors relied on high-throughput TCR beta sequencing. A later analysis re-examined previously published TCR beta repertoires from several hundred donors and added high-resolution HLA genotyping to investigate patterns of TCR occurrence. An early release covering some 640 HLA-typed donors comprised 250 to 350 gigabases of sequencing data and approximately 80 million unique TCR sequences. The study combined high-throughput TCR immunosequencing, statistical association of individual TCRs with disease status, and machine learning to predict cytomegalovirus infection status. The study was designed to test whether signatures of past pathogen exposure could be identified by cataloging public T cell receptors. The number of donors typed differed by locus, with about 629-630 for A, B, C, DRB1 and DQB1, around 560 for DQA1, about 610 for DPA1, and around 450 for DPB1. The genetic ancestry cluster associated with self-reported Caucasian donors included around 76% of the 350 to 500 genotyped donors. Every discovery cohort repertoire had been produced on one sequencing platform. Four to six DR-DQ haplotypes were handled as single units for association and clustering, since linkage in the cohort was strong. The study used immunosequencing to profile the T cell repertoires of approximately 690 subjects and linked those repertoires to cytomegalovirus serostatus. Both class I and class II loci were covered by HLA typing, at four-digit resolution. Across approximately 400 genotyped donors of the cohort, an average of roughly 230,000 unique TCR beta nucleotide sequences per donor were sequenced, and around 20% of those sequences were non-productive. Alongside the repertoire data, information on donor age, sex, ethnicity and CMV serostatus was compiled. Genome-wide SNP genotypes for about 60% of the roughly 700 donors were used in a later genetic analysis, which treated that subset as a discovery cohort. The later analysis used no new phenotypic data to find candidate immune exposures, relying instead on TCR beta sequences and their occurrence across donors.

Libraries were constructed by the immunoSEQ multiplex PCR assay. A mixture of 60 forward primers for TCR Vbeta segments and 13 reverse primers for TCR Jbeta segments was used in the multiplex PCR. The CDR3 region of rearranged TCR beta genes was amplified from genomic DNA by a multiplex PCR assay. The Illumina HiSeq System was used to sequence the amplified TCR beta libraries as 87-base-pair reads. From the authors' description of their analysis: In a later analysis, tens of millions of unique TCR beta chains were counted across the 500 to 850 repertoires, and around 10 million of these chains were shared by at least two donors. To remove PCR and sequencing errors, raw reads were error-corrected and collapsed into unique sequences using a nearest-neighbor algorithm that merged closely related sequences. To assign V, D and J gene segments, CDR3 sequences were aligned to IMGT reference sequences. For a sequence to be retained, a match of at least six nucleotides to both a V gene segment and a J gene segment was required. Rearrangements were classified as productive when the CDR3 lacked stop codons and remained in frame with V and J, and all other rearrangements were classified as non-productive. CDR3 was defined according to IMGT convention as the region running from the second conserved V-encoded cysteine to the conserved J-encoded phenylalanine. The earlier analysis of 550 to 650 of the donors excluded any sequence lacking an unambiguous match to a single V gene segment. In an earlier analysis of 587 of the donors, a V segment was called functional when productive rearrangements were above 56.7%, and segregating when the standard deviation between donors exceeded 5%. A statistical classification framework was built for diagnosing cytomegalovirus status from the catalog of TCR beta chain sequences. V and J gene assignment, in a later analysis, came from comparing TCR nucleotide sequences with IMGT/GENE-DB human TR gene sequences. The TCRdist pipeline was used in a later analysis to assign CDR3 sequences and most-parsimonious VDJ recombination scenarios. In a later analysis, each TCR beta chain was defined by its CDR3 amino acid sequence together with its V-gene family, and reads without a unique V-gene family were excluded. A later analysis removed 500 to 600 highly shared, low-generation-probability nucleotide sequences to deal with suspected cross-contamination and a sequencing artifact. In a later analysis, a clonal expansion index for each public chain was calculated from normalized within-repertoire ranks of inferred template counts. In a later analysis, generation probabilities were computed with a VDJ recombination model fitted to out-of-frame rearrangements, and the resulting probabilities were checked against IGoR. Hypergeometric tests were used in a later analysis to score TCR-TCR, TCR-HLA and TCR-CMV co-occurrence, with a repertoire-size bias correction applied to the TCR pairs. In a later analysis, false discovery rates were estimated by permuting HLA or CMV assignments 20 times. In a later analysis, co-occurring TCRs were grouped using DBSCAN, with TCRdist sequence similarity added in when clustering inside HLA-allele-positive subsets. Repertoires with fewer than 30,000 or more than 120,000 public chains were left out of co-occurrence clustering, as were four to six repertoires with anomalous nucleotide sharing. Entries here come from immuneACCESS through TCRdb and include only in-frame sequences with V and J called. Some clones fail to appear in such tables; in the studies checked, an unresolved V gene covers under half of the shortfall, and the cause of the remainder is unknown. V, J and clone size derive from that table, while D and trimming were established from the DNA sequence. The table for this sample lists tens of thousands of clones; about 74% of them were counted only once. The ten largest clones capture roughly 6.2% of the sample.

Looking up the germline V gene (reference sequence) yields CDR1 MNHEY and CDR2 SMNVEV. V loses 0 bases, J loses 3 bases, and the germline ends lie 8 bases apart. The CDR3 measures 14 amino acids from cysteine to phenylalanine. CDR3 DNA only is kept here, 42 bases in frame from base 1. A word on this clone: Its cognate antigen has yet to be identified. No much larger clone is present one base from it, and per-base qualities are unavailable.

The full study reports these points: In this cohort, only TCR beta chains were sequenced, and detectable features were limited by the absence of alpha or paired-chain data. For the cohort, immune exposure information was limited to CMV serostatus. Most TCR sequences were observed very rarely across donors, whereas some public TCRs were present in many individuals. At a false discovery rate of 0.05, a later analysis linked 15,000 to 20,000 TCR beta sequences to specific HLA alleles. A later analysis found that HLA-associated TCR beta chains were more clonally expanded and had lower generation probabilities than equally common non-associated chains. Sequencing depth was assumed to be roughly uniform across donors in the presence/absence analyses, though that assumption may not hold. Compared with the roughly 670-donor mean, donors in an Asian-associated ancestry cluster had fewer N-insertions in productive TCRs, according to a later genetic analysis. In both the original and validation cohorts, the classifier was reported to diagnose cytomegalovirus status with high specificity and sensitivity. Broadly in line with IMGT annotations, most TCR beta V segments showed up in productive rearrangements about 90% or about 30% of the time in an earlier analysis of some 590 of the donors. A group of highly shared sequence variants was considered likely to be a technical artifact of the sequencing pipeline. A few of the identified cytomegalovirus-associated TCR beta chains were confirmed in vitro to be specific for cytomegalovirus antigens. In a later genetic analysis, a missense DCLRE1C variant was associated with V-gene and J-gene trimming of TCR beta chains, and the association was replicated in an independent cohort. Linkage disequilibrium might explain the correlated functional status among segregating V segments, but an unknown experimental factor could not be excluded. Because the 87-base-pair reads could not distinguish some IMGT-functional V segments, including TRBV6-2 and TRBV6-3, those segments were excluded. A further reported finding was that TCR beta sequences accurately predicted the HLA-A and HLA-B alleles for most subjects in the first cohort. In the study, about 150 TCR beta chains were listed as associated with cytomegalovirus. A later analysis found that TCR association rates varied across HLA loci, with DRB1 alleles showing the most associated TCRs and HLA-C alleles the fewest. Some 16 rarely observed V segments, including chromosome 9 orphons, were excluded from the earlier analysis of several hundred of the donors because counts were too low. According to a later analysis, parvovirus B19, influenza, CMV and Epstein-Barr virus appeared linked to several top co-occurrence clusters. Strong co-occurrence of HLA alleles, especially DR and DQ, made assigning TCR associations to individual alleles difficult. The authors suggested that the approach could potentially be extended to other disease states and immunological phenotypes. In a later analysis, most CMV-associated TCR beta chains were found to appear HLA-restricted, with HLA associations seemingly driven largely by CMV exposure. HLA typing was unavailable for some donors at each locus, so association tests used only the typed subset.

The cohort consisted of more than 650 healthy bone marrow donors. At the time of sampling, every cohort member was nominally healthy, though immune exposures that went unrecorded were likely present. The donor tested CMV seropositive and was one of the 289 seropositive cohort members. Each donor provided a peripheral blood sample, and peripheral blood mononuclear cells were used for TCR beta sequencing. The Qiagen DNeasy Blood Extraction Kit was used to extract genomic DNA from the blood cell samples. The clonotype comes from a woman aged 50 to 65 in good health and CMV-seropositive. Material: PBMCs. The chain is made from TRBV27 and TRBJ1-1, and the D gene may be TRBD1, 5 bases matching. The nucleotide sequence is given as TGTGCCAGCAGTTTATCTTCGGGGGACACTGAAGCTTTCTTT. Its translation is CASSLSSGDTEAFF.